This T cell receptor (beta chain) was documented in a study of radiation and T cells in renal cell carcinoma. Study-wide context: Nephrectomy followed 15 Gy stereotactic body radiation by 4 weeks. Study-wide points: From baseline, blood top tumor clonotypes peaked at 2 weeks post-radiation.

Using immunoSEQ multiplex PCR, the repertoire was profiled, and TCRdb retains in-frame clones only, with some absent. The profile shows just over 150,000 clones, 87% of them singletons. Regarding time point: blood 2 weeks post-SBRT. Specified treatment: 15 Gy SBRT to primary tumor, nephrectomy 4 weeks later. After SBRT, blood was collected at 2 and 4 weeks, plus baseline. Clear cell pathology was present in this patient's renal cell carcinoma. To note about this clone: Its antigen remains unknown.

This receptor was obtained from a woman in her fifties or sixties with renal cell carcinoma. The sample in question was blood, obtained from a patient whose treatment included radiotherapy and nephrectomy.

Here the CDR3 DNA reads TGTGCCAGCAGCGTAGAAGGGGGCCCCAAGGGTCAGCCCCAGCATTTT. This encodes CASSVEGGPKGQPQHF. V is TRBV9 and J is TRBJ1-5; 7 bases fit TRBD1. Trimming at V came to 0 bases and at J to 6 bases, leaving 9 bases not matched to a gene. Germline lookup yields CDR1 SGDLS and CDR2 YYNGEE. CDR3 length: 16 amino acids.